This T cell receptor beta chain emerged from a study of graft-versus-host responses after intestinal transplantation. Study findings and constraints: Peak GvH clone levels in circulation were associated with early post-transplant HvG declines. GvH clones detected in recipient marrow included some appearing first in ileum or blood.

Turning to this clone: Its specificity is unknown.

Assay: immunoSEQ multiplex PCR; the TCRdb copy retains only in-frame clones and omits some. The sample carries over 100,000 clones, 85% to 95% recorded once. Germline CDR1 is MGHRA and CDR2 is YSYEKL. V lost 1 base to trimming and J lost 3 bases; unmatched junction nucleotides: 4. The length of the CDR3 is 15 residues. The sequencing used unstimulated CD8+ T cells sorted from spleen or lymph node cells, collected before intestinal transplant. The sequence came from a human donor who received an intestinal transplant. V usage is TRBV4-1 and J usage is TRBJ2-7; TRBD1 aligns across 9 bases. The CDR3: CASSQAGQGFYEQYF. CDR3 DNA sequence: TGCGCCAGCAGCCAAGCTGGACAGGGGTTCTACGAGCAGTACTTC.